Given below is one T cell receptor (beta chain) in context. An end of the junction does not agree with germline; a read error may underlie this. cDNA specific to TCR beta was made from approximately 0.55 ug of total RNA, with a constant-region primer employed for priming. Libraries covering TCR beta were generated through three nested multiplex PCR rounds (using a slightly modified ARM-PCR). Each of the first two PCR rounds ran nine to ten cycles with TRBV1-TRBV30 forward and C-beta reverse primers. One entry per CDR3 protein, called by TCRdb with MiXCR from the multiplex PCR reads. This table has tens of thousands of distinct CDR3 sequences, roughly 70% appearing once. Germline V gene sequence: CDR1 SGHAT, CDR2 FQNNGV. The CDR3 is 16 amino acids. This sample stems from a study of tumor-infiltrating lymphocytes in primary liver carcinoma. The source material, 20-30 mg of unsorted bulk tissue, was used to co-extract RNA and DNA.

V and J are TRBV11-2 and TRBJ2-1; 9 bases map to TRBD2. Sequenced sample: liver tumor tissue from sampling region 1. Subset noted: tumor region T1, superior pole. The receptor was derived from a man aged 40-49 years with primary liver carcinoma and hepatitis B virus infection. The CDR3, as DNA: TGTTCCAGCAGATTAGAGCTCCTAGCGGGAACGAATGAGCAGTTCTTC. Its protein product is CSSRLELLAGTNEQFF.